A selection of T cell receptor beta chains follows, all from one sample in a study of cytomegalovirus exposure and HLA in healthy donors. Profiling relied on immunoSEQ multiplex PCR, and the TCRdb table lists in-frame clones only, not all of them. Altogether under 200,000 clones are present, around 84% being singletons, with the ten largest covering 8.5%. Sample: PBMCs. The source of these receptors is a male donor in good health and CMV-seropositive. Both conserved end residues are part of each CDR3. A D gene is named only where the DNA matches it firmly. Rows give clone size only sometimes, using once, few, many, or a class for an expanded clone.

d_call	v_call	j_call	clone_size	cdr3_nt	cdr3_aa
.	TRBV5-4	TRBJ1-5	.	TGTGCCAGCAGCGACGGGGGGGGTAGGAATCAGCCCCAGCATTTT	CASSDGGGRNQPQHF
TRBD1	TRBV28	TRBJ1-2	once	TGTGCCAGCAGTCCGGGACAGGGGGCGCAGGGCTACACCTTC	CASSPGQGAQGYTF
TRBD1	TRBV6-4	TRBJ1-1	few	TGTGCCAGCAGTGTTACCCGGGACAGGGCTGAAGCTTTCTTT	CASSVTRDRAEAFF
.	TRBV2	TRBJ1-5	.	TGTGCCAGCCGGGAATATAGCAATCAGCCCCAGCATTTT	CASREYSNQPQHF
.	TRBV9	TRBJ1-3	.	TGTGCCAGCAGCGACCTATTACGGGGGGCGGCGGGAAACACCATATATTTT	CASSDLLRGAAGNTIYF
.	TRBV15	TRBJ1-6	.	TGTGCCACCAGCAGAACTAGTTTTTCGCCCCTCCACTTT	CATSRTSFSPLHF
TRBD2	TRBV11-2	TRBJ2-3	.	TGTGCCAGTCAATCTACTAGCGGGAGGTTCGCAGATACGCAGTATTTT	CASQSTSGRFADTQYF
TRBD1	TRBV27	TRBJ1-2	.	TGTGCCAGCAGTTCACGGGACAGGGTTTTTTATGGTTATGGCTACACCTTC	CASSSRDRVFYGYGYTF
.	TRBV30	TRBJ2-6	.	TGTGCCTGGACTAAATGGGGAGTGGGGGCCAACGTCCTGACTTTC	CAWTKWGVGANVLTF
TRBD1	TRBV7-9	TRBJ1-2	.	TGTGCCAGCAGCCCGGGGACAGGGGATAGGAACACCTTC	CASSPGTGDRNTF
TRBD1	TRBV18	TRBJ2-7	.	TGTGCCAGCTCACCCGGGACAGGAAACGTCTACGAGCAGTACTTC	CASSPGTGNVYEQYF
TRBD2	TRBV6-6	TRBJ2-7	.	TGTGCCAGCAGCTTAACTAGCGGGGCCTCCTACGAGCAGTACTTC	CASSLTSGASYEQYF
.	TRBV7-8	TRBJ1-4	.	TGTGCCAGCAGCCGAACAGGGTCCTGGGGTGAAAAACTGTTTTTT	CASSRTGSWGEKLFF
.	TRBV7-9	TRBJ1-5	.	TGTGCCAGCAGCCCCGCTAGGACGGGGAATCAGCCCCAGCATTTT	CASSPARTGNQPQHF
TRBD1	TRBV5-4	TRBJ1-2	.	TGTGCCAGCAGCACACAGGGGGAGTATGGCTACACCTTC	CASSTQGEYGYTF
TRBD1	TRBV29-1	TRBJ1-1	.	TGCAGCGCAGTGACAGGGGCGGTCACTGAAGCTTTCTTT	CSAVTGAVTEAFF
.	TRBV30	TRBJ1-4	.	TGTGCCTGGAGTGGCGGATGGGAGAATGAAAAACTGTTTTTT	CAWSGGWENEKLFF
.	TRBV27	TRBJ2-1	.	TGTGCCAGCAGACCGGACCGGGACCGAGCTAGCGTGTCATTCTTC	CASRPDRDRASVSFF
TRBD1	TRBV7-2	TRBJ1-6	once	TGTGCCAGCAGCCCGGCAGGGGGTAATTCACCCCTCCACTTT	CASSPAGGNSPLHF
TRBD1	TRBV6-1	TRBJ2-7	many	TGTGCCAGCAGCCGTGGACAGGGGATCTACGAGCAGTACTTC	CASSRGQGIYEQYF
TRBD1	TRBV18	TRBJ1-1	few	TGTGCCAGCTCGCCTCCGGGACAGGGGGACACTGAAGCTTTCTTT	CASSPPGQGDTEAFF
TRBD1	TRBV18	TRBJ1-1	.	TGTGCCAGCTCACCACAGGACAGGGGAGCTTTCTTT	CASSPQDRGAFF
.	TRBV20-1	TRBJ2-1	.	TGCAGTGCTGAGAGCGGCAATGAGCAGTTCTTC	CSAESGNEQFF
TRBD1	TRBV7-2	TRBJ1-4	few	TGTGCCAGCACGACAGGGGGGCTCGCAACTAATGAAAAACTGTTTTTT	CASTTGGLATNEKLFF
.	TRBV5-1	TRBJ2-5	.	TGCGCCAGCAGCCTCCAGTCAGGGACCCAGTACTTC	CASSLQSGTQYF
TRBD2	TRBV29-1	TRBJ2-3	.	TGCAGCGTCATCTCTAGCGGGGGTACAGATACGCAGTATTTT	CSVISSGGTDTQYF
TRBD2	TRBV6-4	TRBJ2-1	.	TGTGCCAGCAGTGAAGGGGGACTAGCGAGAAAGTCCTCCTACAATGAGCAGTTCTTC	CASSEGGLARKSSYNEQFF
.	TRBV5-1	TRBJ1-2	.	TGCGCCAGCGCCGGGACATCCTATGGCTACACCTTC	CASAGTSYGYTF
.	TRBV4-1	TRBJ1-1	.	TGCGCCAGCAGCCGAGGGCCTCCAGAGAACACTGAAGCTTTCTTT	CASSRGPPENTEAFF
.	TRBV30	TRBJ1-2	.	TGTGCCTGGATGGGGGGGGTACATGGCTATTTCTATGGCTACACCTTC	CAWMGGVHGYFYGYTF
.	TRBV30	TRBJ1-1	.	TGTGCCTGGAGCGACACAAACTCTGAAGCTTTCTTT	CAWSDTNSEAFF
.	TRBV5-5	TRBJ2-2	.	TGTGCCAGCAGCTTGGGAGGAACCGGGGAGCTGTTTTTT	CASSLGGTGELFF
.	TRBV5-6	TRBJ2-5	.	TGCGCCAGCAGCCAAGATCTTTGGAAGGGGAACCAAGAGACCCAGTACTTC	CASSQDLWKGNQETQYF
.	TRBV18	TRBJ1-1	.	TGTGCCAGCTCACCACCTTTGGCCATGAACACTGAAGCTTTCTTT	CASSPPLAMNTEAFF
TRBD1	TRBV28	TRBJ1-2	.	TGTGCCAGCAGTCCCAACAGGGGGCGGAGCGGCTACACCTTC	CASSPNRGRSGYTF
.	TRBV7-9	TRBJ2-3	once	TGTGCCAGCAGCCCTACGGGACTCACCACAGATACGCAGTATTTT	CASSPTGLTTDTQYF
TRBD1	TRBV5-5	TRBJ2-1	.	TGTGCCAGCAGATCAGGGGGCGGGAATGATGAGCAGTTCTTC	CASRSGGGNDEQFF
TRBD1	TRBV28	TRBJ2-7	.	TGTGCCAGCAGTTCTATCGACAGGGCGAACGAGCAGTACTTC	CASSSIDRANEQYF
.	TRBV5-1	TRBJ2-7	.	TGCGCCAGCAGCTTGGACAGCCCTTCTTCCTACGAGCAGTACTTC	CASSLDSPSSYEQYF
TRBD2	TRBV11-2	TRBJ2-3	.	TGTGCCAGCAGCCGTCCGGGACTAGGGGTTGGGAATACGCAGTATTTT	CASSRPGLGVGNTQYF
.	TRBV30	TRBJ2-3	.	TGTGCCTGGAGTGTACTATCCGGGACTAGCACAGATACGCAGTATTTT	CAWSVLSGTSTDTQYF
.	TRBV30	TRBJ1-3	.	TGTGCCTGGGGGGGGGCAGGGAGCGGAAACACCATATATTTT	CAWGGAGSGNTIYF
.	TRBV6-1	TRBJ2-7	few	TGTGCCAGCAGTGAAGCAGCCCAAATCTACGAGCAGTACTTC	CASSEAAQIYEQYF
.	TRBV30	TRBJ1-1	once	TGTGCCTGGAGTGTCGAGGGTAACACTGAAGCTTTCTTT	CAWSVEGNTEAFF
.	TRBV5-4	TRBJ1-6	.	TGTGCCAGCAGCTTGAGCCCGGGGGAGAGGGATAATTCACCCCTCCACTTT	CASSLSPGERDNSPLHF
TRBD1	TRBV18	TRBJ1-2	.	TGTGCCAGCTCTCAAGGACAGGCGAACTATGGCTACACCTTC	CASSQGQANYGYTF
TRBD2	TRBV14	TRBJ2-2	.	TGTGCCAGCAGATTCAGCGGGGGGGCCTTAAACACCGGGGAGCTGTTTTTT	CASRFSGGALNTGELFF
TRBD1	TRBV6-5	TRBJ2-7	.	TGTGCCAGCAGAAGAACAGGGGGAGTTAACTACGAGCAGTACTTC	CASRRTGGVNYEQYF
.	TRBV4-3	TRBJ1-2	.	TGCGCCAGCAGCCCCGCTGACAGAGGTGGAAACTATGGCTACACCTTC	CASSPADRGGNYGYTF
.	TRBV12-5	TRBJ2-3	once	TGTGCTAGTGGTTTGGAGGCTAGGCTTCTCCCAGATACGCAGTATTTT	CASGLEARLLPDTQYF